Listed below are T cell receptor beta chains from one sample, sequenced in a study of Ad26.COV2.S vaccination and SARS-CoV-2 variants. The method was immunoSEQ multiplex PCR; TCRdb's version includes in-frame clones alone and lacks a portion of them. The sample has about 410,000 clones; roughly 90% are singletons. The sequencing here drew on peripheral blood, taken in a trial of Ad26.COV2.S vaccine versus placebo. These receptors all come from a person between 18 and 65 years old who received the Ad26.COV2.S COVID-19 vaccine or a placebo. Each CDR3 is given without its conserved first and last residue.

cdr3_aa	v_call	j_call
ASSLGRATEAF	TRBV11-2	TRBJ1-1
ATGPGNTGELF	TRBV9	TRBJ2-2
AISAGGGRNSNQPQH	TRBV10-3	TRBJ1-5
ASSFTGTLETQY	TRBV5-1	TRBJ2-5
ASSMGHVRAYQETQY	TRBV19	TRBJ2-5
ASSSDRNQPQH	TRBV7-2	TRBJ1-5
ASSTQSGRGYEQY	TRBV19	TRBJ2-7
ASSPSPGEVKPQH	TRBV6-5	TRBJ1-5
ASSYGHPGYSPLH	TRBV6-2/TRBV6-3	TRBJ1-6
ASSPNIGTRLETQY	TRBV19	TRBJ2-5
ASSPTGGAYNEQF	TRBV19	TRBJ2-1
ASSQSTGYGGDTQY	TRBV4-3	TRBJ2-3
SASLTVINEQF	TRBV20-1	TRBJ2-1
ASSYSRSSGNTIY	TRBV6-5	TRBJ1-3
ASSLGTGNTGELF	TRBV18	TRBJ2-2
ASSIGRQKNYGYT	TRBV19	TRBJ1-2
AWSPGTGNYEQY	TRBV30	TRBJ2-7
ASSGQGLGGPQH	TRBV28	TRBJ1-5
ASSLRGGGTQY	TRBV12-3/TRBV12-4	TRBJ2-5
ASSPARMGVNTGELF	TRBV3-1/TRBV3-2	TRBJ2-2
ASSPREQGGYEQY	TRBV18	TRBJ2-7
ASSLSIGTSGGPN	TRBV27	TRBJ2-5
ASSYGTSGGANTGELF	TRBV4-1	TRBJ2-2
ASSLGPGISYNEQF	TRBV5-6	TRBJ2-1
AWIVQETGQF	TRBV30	TRBJ2-1
ATSRAMRAGSDQPQH	TRBV15	TRBJ1-5
ASTGGRTNIQY	TRBV19	TRBJ2-4
ASGLEDRAPHEQY	TRBV12-5	TRBJ2-7
SASSPGAANEKLF	TRBV20-1	TRBJ1-4
SVVHAGRSTDTQY	TRBV29-1	TRBJ2-3
ASSSGTYSNQPQH	TRBV27	TRBJ1-5
ASSWGGQNSPLH	TRBV4-3	TRBJ1-6
ASNGANQPQH	TRBV6-5	TRBJ1-5
ASSRGRRETDTQY	TRBV5-1	TRBJ2-3
ASTRGDVGEKLF	TRBV7-9	TRBJ1-4
ASSKVGRVSRQPQH	TRBV21-1	TRBJ1-5
ASSRYFLPNYGYT	TRBV6-5	TRBJ1-2
ASSYSRTGMTEPQH	TRBV6-2/TRBV6-3	TRBJ1-5
ASSFFLAGDITDTQY	TRBV7-2	TRBJ2-3
ASSIGGNMNEQY	TRBV19	TRBJ2-7